This TCR beta chain was identified in a study of T cells in Graves' hyperthyroidism and ophthalmopathy. This clonotype was observed many times. Using RNA transcripts as the source, TCR beta CDR3 regions were amplified. A first-round RT-PCR of the TCR CDR3 used the HTBI primer set. Using its own MiXCR run on the multiplex PCR reads, TCRdb lists one record per CDR3 protein. The sample lists 600,000 to 850,000 distinct CDR3 sequences; about 17% were seen once. The clonotype comes from a woman aged 50 to 60 with Graves' hyperthyroidism that later progressed to Graves' ophthalmopathy. The sample consisted of blood.

CDR3 sequence: CASSPLAGAAYEQYF. CDR3 DNA: TGTGCCAGCAGTCCACTAGCGGGGGCCGCCTACGAGCAGTACTTC. The rearrangement links TRBV12-3 or TRBV12-4 to TRBJ2-7; 11 positions agree with TRBD2. CDR3 length equals 15 residues. With 5 bases clipped from V and 2 bases from J, the junction kept 5 bases outside the gene matches.